This is a list of T cell receptor beta chains from one sample in a study of shared clonotypes between healthy human individuals. Only in-frame clones appear in the TCRdb table, and some are missing; sequencing was by immunoSEQ multiplex PCR. Of a few million clones in the sample, about 90% were seen once. The sequenced sample was naive CD4+ T cells from PBMCs. The receptors here all came from a man younger than 30 in good health. Some clones in this sample may be carry-over from other donors' samples. CDR3s include the opening cysteine and the closing phenylalanine or tryptophan. Fields, in order: clone size, J gene, V gene, D gene, CDR3 DNA, CDR3 protein. The D gene is left open where the match is weak. Size tells how often a clone was seen (once, few, many) or the class of an expanded clone, and some rows leave it out.

clone_size: once; j_call: TRBJ1-5; v_call: TRBV7-3; d_call: .; cdr3_nt: TGTGCCAGCAGCTTATTAGGGTCCAGCAATCAGCCCCAGCATTTT; cdr3_aa: CASSLLGSSNQPQHF
clone_size: .; j_call: TRBJ2-7; v_call: TRBV11-2; d_call: TRBD1; cdr3_nt: TGTGCCAGCAGCTCCTCCAGGGGGCGCGCCGGGGACGAGCAGTACTTC; cdr3_aa: CASSSSRGRAGDEQYF
clone_size: .; j_call: TRBJ2-3; v_call: TRBV19; d_call: .; cdr3_nt: TGTGCCAGTAGCACCCTCCCCGGGAACACAGATACGCAGTATTTT; cdr3_aa: CASSTLPGNTDTQYF
clone_size: .; j_call: TRBJ2-7; v_call: TRBV5-4; d_call: .; cdr3_nt: TGTGCCAGCAGCTTGGGGGGGGGCCGTTACGAGCAGTACTTC; cdr3_aa: CASSLGGGRYEQYF
clone_size: .; j_call: TRBJ2-7; v_call: TRBV14; d_call: .; cdr3_nt: TGTGCCAGCAGCTGGATGGGACTTTCCTACGAGCAGTACTTC; cdr3_aa: CASSWMGLSYEQYF
clone_size: .; j_call: TRBJ2-5; v_call: TRBV4-1; d_call: .; cdr3_nt: TGCGCCAGCAGCCAAGTGGGTACGGCTCAAGAGACCCAGTACTTC; cdr3_aa: CASSQVGTAQETQYF
clone_size: .; j_call: TRBJ1-1; v_call: TRBV5-1; d_call: TRBD1; cdr3_nt: TGCGCCAGCAGCATCGGACAGGGTGAAGCTTTCTTT; cdr3_aa: CASSIGQGEAFF
clone_size: .; j_call: TRBJ2-1; v_call: TRBV5-1; d_call: TRBD2; cdr3_nt: TGCGCCAGCAGCGTTAGCGGGCCCACCTACAATGAGCAGTTCTTC; cdr3_aa: CASSVSGPTYNEQFF
clone_size: .; j_call: TRBJ1-2; v_call: TRBV6-1; d_call: .; cdr3_nt: TGTGCCAGCAGTGAAGCAGGGGCGGATAACTATGGCTACACCTTC; cdr3_aa: CASSEAGADNYGYTF
clone_size: .; j_call: TRBJ2-3; v_call: TRBV7-9; d_call: TRBD1; cdr3_nt: TGTGCCAGCAGCTCAGGGGGACAGGGCTCCACAGATACGCAGTATTTT; cdr3_aa: CASSSGGQGSTDTQYF
clone_size: .; j_call: TRBJ2-2; v_call: TRBV28; d_call: .; cdr3_nt: TGTGCCAGCCGCGGCACCGGGGAGCTGTTTTTT; cdr3_aa: CASRGTGELFF
clone_size: .; j_call: TRBJ2-7; v_call: TRBV5-1; d_call: TRBD2; cdr3_nt: TGCGCCAGCAGCTTCTCTAGCGGGAGGGTTTACGAGCAGTACTTC; cdr3_aa: CASSFSSGRVYEQYF
clone_size: .; j_call: TRBJ2-1; v_call: TRBV4-1; d_call: TRBD2; cdr3_nt: TGCGCCAGCAGCCAAGTTCTGGGGGCGGGAGGGAACTACAATGAGCAGTTCTTC; cdr3_aa: CASSQVLGAGGNYNEQFF
clone_size: .; j_call: TRBJ2-7; v_call: TRBV19; d_call: TRBD1; cdr3_nt: TGTGCCAGTACCCCAAGTGGACAGGGTGACTACGAGCAGTACTTC; cdr3_aa: CASTPSGQGDYEQYF
clone_size: once; j_call: TRBJ2-2; v_call: TRBV4-1; d_call: .; cdr3_nt: TGCGCCAGCAGCTTGGGGGGAGGTCAATACACCGGGGAGCTGTTTTTT; cdr3_aa: CASSLGGGQYTGELFF
clone_size: .; j_call: TRBJ2-1; v_call: TRBV9; d_call: TRBD2; cdr3_nt: TGTGCCAGCAGCCTTTCTGGACTAGCGGGAGGGAATGAGCAGTTCTTC; cdr3_aa: CASSLSGLAGGNEQFF
clone_size: .; j_call: TRBJ1-5; v_call: TRBV28; d_call: .; cdr3_nt: TGTGCCAGCAGTTTACAGGGCGGGAATCAGCCCCAGCATTTT; cdr3_aa: CASSLQGGNQPQHF
clone_size: .; j_call: TRBJ2-1; v_call: TRBV5-4; d_call: .; cdr3_nt: TGTGCCAGCAGCCCGAAGACTAGTTATAGTACCAATGAGCAGTTCTTC; cdr3_aa: CASSPKTSYSTNEQFF
clone_size: .; j_call: TRBJ2-3; v_call: TRBV11-2; d_call: TRBD1; cdr3_nt: TGTGCCAGCAGACGCGCTCGGGGACAGGGGTCAGATACGCAGTATTTT; cdr3_aa: CASRRARGQGSDTQYF
clone_size: .; j_call: TRBJ2-2; v_call: TRBV5-1; d_call: .; cdr3_nt: TGCGCCAGCAGCCGCGGACGGGGCACCGGGGAGCTGTTTTTT; cdr3_aa: CASSRGRGTGELFF
clone_size: .; j_call: TRBJ2-2; v_call: TRBV28; d_call: TRBD2; cdr3_nt: TGTGGCAGCGGCGGGAGTATAAACGGGGAGCTGTTTTTT; cdr3_aa: CGSGGSINGELFF
clone_size: .; j_call: TRBJ2-7; v_call: TRBV5-4; d_call: .; cdr3_nt: TGTGCCAGCAGCTTTACGACTCGCAACTCCTACGAGCAGTACTTC; cdr3_aa: CASSFTTRNSYEQYF
clone_size: .; j_call: TRBJ2-1; v_call: TRBV5-8; d_call: TRBD2; cdr3_nt: TGTGCCAGCAGCGGCCCCGGGACTAATTACAATGAGCAGTTCTTC; cdr3_aa: CASSGPGTNYNEQFF
clone_size: .; j_call: TRBJ1-5; v_call: TRBV27; d_call: .; cdr3_nt: TGTGCCAGCAGTTTACGTCTTGGCAATCAGCCCCAGCATTTT; cdr3_aa: CASSLRLGNQPQHF
clone_size: .; j_call: TRBJ1-2; v_call: TRBV6-5; d_call: .; cdr3_nt: TGTGCCAGCAGTTACTCGAGTCAGGGAGCGGGGAATGGCTACACCTTC; cdr3_aa: CASSYSSQGAGNGYTF
clone_size: .; j_call: TRBJ1-1; v_call: TRBV4-2; d_call: .; cdr3_nt: TGTGCCAGCAGCCAAGATTCCCCAGGGCCAGCTTTCTTT; cdr3_aa: CASSQDSPGPAFF
clone_size: .; j_call: TRBJ2-7; v_call: TRBV28; d_call: .; cdr3_nt: TGTGCCAGCAGCCCCGGGACGAGGTCCGGCGAGCAGTACTTC; cdr3_aa: CASSPGTRSGEQYF
clone_size: .; j_call: TRBJ1-2; v_call: TRBV28; d_call: TRBD1; cdr3_nt: TGTGCCAGCAGTTCGAACGACAGGGGGTATGGCTACACCTTC; cdr3_aa: CASSSNDRGYGYTF
clone_size: few; j_call: TRBJ1-1; v_call: TRBV6-1; d_call: .; cdr3_nt: TGTGCCAGCAGGTCAACGGTGGGCACTGAAGCTTTCTTT; cdr3_aa: CASRSTVGTEAFF
clone_size: .; j_call: TRBJ1-2; v_call: TRBV19; d_call: TRBD1; cdr3_nt: TGTGCCAGTAGTCATCTACCGGGACAGCGTGTTTATGGCTACACCTTC; cdr3_aa: CASSHLPGQRVYGYTF
clone_size: .; j_call: TRBJ2-3; v_call: TRBV19; d_call: TRBD1; cdr3_nt: TGTGCCAGTACATTGGGACAGCCTAGCACAGATACGCAGTATTTT; cdr3_aa: CASTLGQPSTDTQYF
clone_size: .; j_call: TRBJ2-3; v_call: TRBV7-3; d_call: TRBD2; cdr3_nt: TGTGCCAGCAGCTTAAACCCGCTAGCGGGATACTCAGATACGCAGTATTTT; cdr3_aa: CASSLNPLAGYSDTQYF
clone_size: .; j_call: TRBJ2-1; v_call: TRBV7-8; d_call: TRBD2; cdr3_nt: TGTGCCACCAAGGGCCGAGCCGGGCTAGCGGGAGGGGAGCAGTTCTTC; cdr3_aa: CATKGRAGLAGGEQFF
clone_size: .; j_call: TRBJ1-4; v_call: TRBV7-8; d_call: .; cdr3_nt: TGTGCCAGCAGCTTACGGGGGCGCGATGAAAAACTGTTTTTT; cdr3_aa: CASSLRGRDEKLFF
clone_size: .; j_call: TRBJ2-7; v_call: TRBV13; d_call: .; cdr3_nt: TGTGCCAGCAGCTACGGGAGTCGGTCGGCCGAGCAGTACTTC; cdr3_aa: CASSYGSRSAEQYF
clone_size: .; j_call: TRBJ1-2; v_call: TRBV6-6; d_call: TRBD1; cdr3_nt: TGTGCCAGCAGTGGGGACTGGGACAGGACGCGCTATGGCTACACCTTC; cdr3_aa: CASSGDWDRTRYGYTF
clone_size: .; j_call: TRBJ2-2; v_call: TRBV5-1; d_call: .; cdr3_nt: TGCGCCAGCAGCAATGCGGACAGCACCGGGGAGCTGTTTTTT; cdr3_aa: CASSNADSTGELFF
clone_size: .; j_call: TRBJ2-5; v_call: TRBV15; d_call: TRBD2; cdr3_nt: TGTGCCACCAGCAGAGGTAGCGGGGGCCAAGAGACCCAGTACTTC; cdr3_aa: CATSRGSGGQETQYF
clone_size: .; j_call: TRBJ2-3; v_call: TRBV7-9; d_call: .; cdr3_nt: TGTGCCAGCAGCTTAGGTCCCAGCACAGATACGCAGTATTTT; cdr3_aa: CASSLGPSTDTQYF
clone_size: .; j_call: TRBJ2-3; v_call: TRBV29-1; d_call: TRBD1; cdr3_nt: TGCAGCGTTGGAGGGGGCGGAAGCACAGATACGCAGTATTTT; cdr3_aa: CSVGGGGSTDTQYF
clone_size: once; j_call: TRBJ1-1; v_call: TRBV12-5; d_call: .; cdr3_nt: TGTGCTAGTGGCGTACAGGGGAACACTGAAGCTTTCTTT; cdr3_aa: CASGVQGNTEAFF
clone_size: .; j_call: TRBJ2-1; v_call: TRBV6-1; d_call: .; cdr3_nt: TGTGCCAGCAAACCGGGACTCAACTACAATGAGCAGTTCTTC; cdr3_aa: CASKPGLNYNEQFF
clone_size: .; j_call: TRBJ1-6; v_call: TRBV9; d_call: TRBD1; cdr3_nt: TGTGCCAGCAGGAGAGGGGACAGTGATAATTCACCCCTCCACTTT; cdr3_aa: CASRRGDSDNSPLHF
clone_size: .; j_call: TRBJ2-1; v_call: TRBV27; d_call: TRBD1; cdr3_nt: TGTGCCAGCAGTACATACAGGGGCCTCTACAATGAGCAGTTCTTC; cdr3_aa: CASSTYRGLYNEQFF
clone_size: .; j_call: TRBJ2-2; v_call: TRBV5-1; d_call: .; cdr3_nt: TGCGCCAGCAGCTTCCTCGGGGGTCAGGACACCGGGGAGCTGTTTTTT; cdr3_aa: CASSFLGGQDTGELFF
clone_size: once; j_call: TRBJ2-7; v_call: TRBV5-4; d_call: .; cdr3_nt: TGTGCCAGCAGCTTCACTAGCCACGAGCAGTACTTC; cdr3_aa: CASSFTSHEQYF
clone_size: .; j_call: TRBJ2-3; v_call: TRBV5-1; d_call: .; cdr3_nt: TGCGCCAGCAGAGGGGACCGACTTAGCACAGATACGCAGTATTTT; cdr3_aa: CASRGDRLSTDTQYF
clone_size: .; j_call: TRBJ2-3; v_call: TRBV11-3; d_call: .; cdr3_nt: TGTGCCAGCAGCTGGCAGGGAGCAGATACGCAGTATTTT; cdr3_aa: CASSWQGADTQYF